The sequence of this T cell receptor beta chain was determined in a study of blood T cells in healthy people across ages. Study at large: T cells yielded about one barcoded beta molecule per two cells through template switching.

The CDR3 spans 14 residues. Germline assignment: CDR1 MNHEY and CDR2 SVGEGT. The junction had 9 bases not matched to a gene; V was cut back by 5 bases and J by 6 bases. The authors ran a second PCR of roughly 6 to 12 cycles using a sample-barcoded 5' primer and a J-beta primer mix. The authors tagged each cDNA molecule using a template-switch adaptor with 12 random nucleotides. A single record per CDR3 protein comes from TCRdb applying MiXCR to the 5' RACE reads. This repertoire shows 850,000 to 950,000 distinct CDR3 sequences, around 28% found once; its top ten account for 15% to 20%. This clonotype was seen many times. The antigen is undetermined. Study-wide findings and caveats: The lack of PBMC sorting stopped any conclusive naive versus antigen-experienced comparison.

The sample taken for sequencing was blood. The receptor was derived from a woman at least 80 years old in good health. The gene calls are TRBV6-2 or TRBV6-3 and TRBJ1-2; 7 bases line up with TRBD1. CDR3 loop: CASSAKLQGDGYTF. The CDR3, as DNA: TGTGCCAGCAGTGCCAAACTCCAGGGGGATGGCTACACCTTC.